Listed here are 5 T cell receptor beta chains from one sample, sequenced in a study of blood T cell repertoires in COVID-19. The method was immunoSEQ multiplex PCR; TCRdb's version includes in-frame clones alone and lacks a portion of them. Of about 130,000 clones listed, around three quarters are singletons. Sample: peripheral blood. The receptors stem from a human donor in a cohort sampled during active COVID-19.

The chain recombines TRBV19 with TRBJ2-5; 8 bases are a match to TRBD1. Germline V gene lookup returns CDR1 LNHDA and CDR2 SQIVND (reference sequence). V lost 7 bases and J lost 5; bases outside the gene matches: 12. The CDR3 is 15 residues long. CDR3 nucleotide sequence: TGTGCCAGTAACCCGACAGGGGCTTCGGTGGAGACCCAGTACTTC. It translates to CASNPTGASVETQYF.

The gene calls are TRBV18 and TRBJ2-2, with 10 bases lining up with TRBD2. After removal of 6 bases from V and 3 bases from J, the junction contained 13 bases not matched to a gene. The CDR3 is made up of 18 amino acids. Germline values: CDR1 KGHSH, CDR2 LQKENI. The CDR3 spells CASSTRGGTSVDTGELFF. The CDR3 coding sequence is TGTGCCAGCTCCACAAGAGGGGGGACTAGCGTTGACACCGGGGAGCTGTTTTTT.

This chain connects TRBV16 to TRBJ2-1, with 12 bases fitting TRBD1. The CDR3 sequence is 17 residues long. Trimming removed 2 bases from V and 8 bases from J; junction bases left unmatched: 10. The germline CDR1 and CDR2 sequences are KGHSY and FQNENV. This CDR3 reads CASSQPRGDRGLDEQFF. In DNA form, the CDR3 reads TGTGCCAGCAGCCAACCGAGGGGGGACAGGGGGCTGGATGAGCAGTTCTTC. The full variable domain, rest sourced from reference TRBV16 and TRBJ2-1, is GEEVAQTPKHLVRGEGQKAKLYCAPIKGHSYVFWYQQVLKNEFKFLISFQNENVFDETGMPKERFSAKCLPNSPCSLEIQATKLEDSAVYFCASSQPRGDRGLDEQFFGPGTRLTVL.

Here the CDR3 DNA reads TGTGCCAGCAGTTTCGGGAACACTGAAGCTTTCTTT. It translates to CASSFGNTEAFF. The chain is built from TRBV12-3 or TRBV12-4 and TRBJ1-1, with no clear D. This CDR3 has 12 residues. Trimming cost V 3 bases and J 1 base, with 3 bases left between them.

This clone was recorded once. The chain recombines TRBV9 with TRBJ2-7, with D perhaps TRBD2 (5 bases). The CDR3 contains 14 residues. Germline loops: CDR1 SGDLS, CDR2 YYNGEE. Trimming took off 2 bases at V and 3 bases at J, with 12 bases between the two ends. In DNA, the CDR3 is TGTGCCAGCAGCGTCGCCGTAGGGAGCTACGAGCAGTACTTC. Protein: CASSVAVGSYEQYF.